The TCR beta chain described here comes from a study of cytomegalovirus exposure and HLA in healthy donors. Across the study: Tens of millions of unique TCRs, all from HLA-typed donors, were included in an early release of the data.

On this clone: Its antigen remains unknown.

Each of the donors was a healthy bone marrow donor. This CDR3 is built from 16 residues. The junction had 15 bases not matched to a gene; V was cut back by 5 bases and J by 6 bases. The V gene's germline CDR1 is SGHTA and CDR2 FQGNSA. Study results and limitations: A later analysis associated some 18,000 TCR beta sequences with HLA alleles at a 0.05 false discovery rate. Rare sequences made up most TCRs, while some public TCRs were found in many donors.

Researchers ran the PCR with 60 Vbeta and 13 Jbeta primers. Repertoires were generated with immunoSEQ multiplex PCR, while TCRdb's copy carries only in-frame clones and drops some. The data show roughly 150,000 clones, roughly three quarters seen once. The TCR originated in a woman between 40 and 55 years old in good health and CMV-seronegative. This sequence joins TRBV7-2 and TRBJ1-1, with 7 bases lining up with TRBD1. Sequencing was carried out using PBMCs. CDR3 sequence reads: CASSARGKGAFSEAFF. The DNA for the CDR3 is TGTGCCAGCAGCGCGAGGGGAAAGGGGGCTTTCTCTGAAGCTTTCTTT.